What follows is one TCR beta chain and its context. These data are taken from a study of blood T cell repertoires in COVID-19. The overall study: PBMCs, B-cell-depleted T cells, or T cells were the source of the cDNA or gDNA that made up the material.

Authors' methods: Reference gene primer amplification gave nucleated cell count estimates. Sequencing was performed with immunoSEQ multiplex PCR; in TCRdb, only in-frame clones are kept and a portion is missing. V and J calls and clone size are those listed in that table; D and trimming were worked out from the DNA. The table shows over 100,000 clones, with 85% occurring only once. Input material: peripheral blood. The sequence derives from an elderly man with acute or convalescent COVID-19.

The CDR3 here is CASSSQGRDTIYF. CDR3 coding DNA: TGTGCCAGCAGTAGTCAGGGGAGAGACACCATATATTTT. The rearrangement joins TRBV6-5 to TRBJ1-3; TRBD1 might be the D (6 bases). Per germline, CDR1 MNHEY and CDR2 SVGAGI. The CDR3 runs to 13 residues. V lost 5 bases and J 8 bases, leaving 13 bases between the germline ends.